This T cell receptor beta chain was sequenced for a study of lymphopenia after photon versus proton radiotherapy. Points from the study as a whole: Under photons, naive T cells and diversity fell while effector/memory populations rose. Survival link was tested only in deceased patients; proton benefit remains a possibility. After the lymphocyte nadir, photon-treated repertoires showed oligoclonal expansion, especially of CD8+ Temra cells. In patients who died, overall survival fell as post-nadir TCR diversity dropped more.

Using immunoSEQ multiplex PCR, the repertoire was profiled, and TCRdb retains in-frame clones only, with some absent. The sample shows 55,000 to 70,000 clones, about nine tenths of them seen only once. Concerning this clone itself: Its antigen is not known.

Trimming cost V 4 bases and J 2 bases; bases outside gene matches: 1. The CDR3 runs to 15 residues. The germline V gene has CDR1 MNHNS and CDR2 SASEGT. The clonotype was recovered from a woman aged 40 to 50 with cholangiocarcinoma. The chain couples TRBV6-1 to TRBJ2-6, with 8 bases matching TRBD1. Sequencing used peripheral blood, obtained from a patient treated with photon-based radiotherapy. The CDR3 reads CASSVQGAGANVLTF. DNA of the CDR3: TGTGCCAGCAGTGTACAGGGGGCTGGGGCCAACGTCCTGACTTTC.